A selection of T cell receptor beta chains follows, all from one sample in a study of CD8+ T cells in alopecia areata. Using immunoSEQ multiplex PCR, the repertoire was profiled, and TCRdb retains in-frame clones only, with some absent. The table lists fewer than 150,000 clones, approximately 59% of them singletons. This material consisted of CD8+ T cells sorted from blood, taken at week 4, from a patient treated with tofacitinib. The receptors were sampled from a human donor with alopecia areata. The CDR3 runs from the conserved cysteine through the conserved F or W. D genes are given only for firm matches. Clone size appears in some rows only: once, few, many, or a class for an expanded clone.

V: TRBV30
size: few
D: -
J: TRBJ1-2
CDR3: CAWSDGNEDGYTF
DNA: TGTGCCTGGAGTGACGGTAATGAGGATGGCTACACCTTC

V: TRBV28
size: -
D: TRBD2
J: TRBJ2-1
CDR3: CASSSRTSGGIYNEQFF
DNA: TGTGCCAGCAGTTCCCGGACTAGCGGGGGCATATACAATGAGCAGTTCTTC

V: TRBV7-2
size: -
D: -
J: TRBJ1-2
CDR3: CASSLGVGGYGYTF
DNA: TGTGCCAGCAGCTTAGGCGTGGGTGGCTATGGCTACACCTTC

V: TRBV7-9
size: -
D: TRBD2
J: TRBJ2-2
CDR3: CASSAPSGGLTGELFF
DNA: TGTGCCAGCAGCGCGCCGAGCGGGGGCCTCACCGGGGAGCTGTTTTTT

V: TRBV27
size: -
D: -
J: TRBJ2-7
CDR3: CASSLVATYEQYF
DNA: TGTGCCAGCAGTTTGGTCGCCACCTACGAGCAGTACTTC

V: TRBV9
size: -
D: TRBD1
J: TRBJ1-2
CDR3: CASSALPGQNYGYTF
DNA: TGTGCCAGCAGCGCGTTGCCGGGACAGAACTATGGCTACACCTTC

V: TRBV25-1
size: few
D: TRBD1
J: TRBJ1-3
CDR3: CASSETGEGNTIYF
DNA: TGTGCCAGCAGTGAGACAGGGGAAGGAAACACCATATATTTT

V: TRBV5-6
size: -
D: -
J: TRBJ2-3
CDR3: CASSPKELNTDTQYF
DNA: TGTGCCAGCAGCCCGAAGGAGCTAAACACAGATACGCAGTATTTT

V: TRBV20-1
size: few
D: -
J: TRBJ1-1
CDR3: CSAPVNTEAFF
DNA: TGCAGTGCTCCAGTGAACACTGAAGCTTTCTTT

V: TRBV7-9
size: few
D: -
J: TRBJ2-1
CDR3: CASSTITRDTPYNEQFF
DNA: TGTGCCAGCAGCACAATAACCCGGGACACCCCCTACAATGAGCAGTTCTTC

V: TRBV4-3
size: -
D: -
J: TRBJ2-1
CDR3: CASSQLRYNEQFF
DNA: TGCGCCAGCAGCCAACTTCGTTACAATGAGCAGTTCTTC

V: TRBV23-1
size: -
D: -
J: TRBJ1-4
CDR3: CASSHRTEANEKLFF
DNA: TGCGCCAGCAGTCATAGGACAGAGGCTAATGAAAAACTGTTTTTT

V: TRBV27
size: -
D: -
J: TRBJ2-7
CDR3: CASSSDIYEQYF
DNA: TGTGCCAGCAGTAGTGACATCTACGAGCAGTACTTC

V: TRBV28
size: -
D: -
J: TRBJ2-3
CDR3: CASSPGLFDFTDTQYF
DNA: TGTGCCAGCAGCCCTGGACTTTTCGATTTCACAGATACGCAGTATTTT

V: TRBV4-3
size: few
D: TRBD1
J: TRBJ1-2
CDR3: CASSQDPGQGNGYTF
DNA: TGCGCCAGCAGCCAAGATCCTGGACAGGGGAATGGCTACACCTTC

V: TRBV30
size: -
D: -
J: TRBJ2-7
CDR3: CAWEQGHEQYF
DNA: TGTGCCTGGGAACAGGGCCACGAGCAGTACTTC

V: TRBV29-1
size: once
D: TRBD1
J: TRBJ2-7
CDR3: CSVDRDSSYEQYF
DNA: TGCAGCGTTGACCGGGACAGTTCCTACGAGCAGTACTTC

V: TRBV15
size: -
D: TRBD2
J: TRBJ2-7
CDR3: CATSNGLGPYEQYF
DNA: TGTGCCACCAGCAATGGACTAGGCCCCTACGAGCAGTACTTC

V: TRBV29-1
size: -
D: TRBD1
J: TRBJ1-4
CDR3: CSVEDLGGAANEKLFF
DNA: TGCAGCGTTGAAGATCTAGGGGGCGCGGCTAATGAAAAACTGTTTTTT

V: TRBV29-1
size: -
D: TRBD1
J: TRBJ2-5
CDR3: CSVSRQGTGKTQYF
DNA: TGCAGCGTTTCCCGACAGGGGACCGGCAAGACCCAGTACTTC

V: TRBV29-1
size: -
D: -
J: TRBJ2-3
CDR3: CSVEGGGEGADTQYF
DNA: TGCAGCGTTGAAGGTGGCGGGGAGGGGGCAGATACGCAGTATTTT

V: TRBV2
size: -
D: TRBD2
J: TRBJ2-3
CDR3: CASSEALQGLGDTQYF
DNA: TGTGCCAGCAGTGAAGCGCTTCAGGGACTAGGAGATACGCAGTATTTT

V: TRBV2
size: few
D: -
J: TRBJ1-4
CDR3: CASSTGSTNEKLFF
DNA: TGTGCCAGCAGTACGGGGTCAACTAATGAAAAACTGTTTTTT

V: TRBV29-1
size: -
D: -
J: TRBJ2-3
CDR3: CSVEMRLSTDTQYF
DNA: TGCAGCGTTGAGATGCGCCTTAGCACAGATACGCAGTATTTT

V: TRBV6-5
size: -
D: -
J: TRBJ1-5
CDR3: CASSPEWGNQPQHF
DNA: TGTGCCAGCAGTCCCGAGTGGGGTAATCAGCCCCAGCATTTT

V: TRBV9
size: -
D: -
J: TRBJ1-1
CDR3: CASSQRTGENTEAFF
DNA: TGTGCCAGCAGCCAACGCACCGGGGAGAACACTGAAGCTTTCTTT

V: TRBV30
size: -
D: -
J: TRBJ2-7
CDR3: CAWSTGVGDEQYF
DNA: TGTGCCTGGAGTACAGGCGTAGGGGACGAGCAGTACTTC

V: TRBV29-1
size: few
D: -
J: TRBJ1-1
CDR3: CSVAINTEAFF
DNA: TGCAGCGTTGCAATCAACACTGAAGCTTTCTTT

V: TRBV6-5
size: -
D: -
J: TRBJ2-3
CDR3: CASSSGDTDTQYF
DNA: TGTGCCAGCAGTTCGGGTGACACAGATACGCAGTATTTT

V: TRBV29-1
size: -
D: -
J: TRBJ1-1
CDR3: CSVEDAGSEAFF
DNA: TGCAGCGTTGAAGACGCAGGGTCTGAAGCTTTCTTT

V: TRBV4-3
size: -
D: -
J: TRBJ1-6
CDR3: CASSQDMTANSPLHF
DNA: TGCGCCAGCAGCCAAGATATGACAGCTAATTCACCCCTCCACTTT

V: TRBV27
size: -
D: TRBD1
J: TRBJ1-2
CDR3: CASSEGGWYGYTF
DNA: TGTGCCAGCAGTGAAGGGGGCTGGTATGGCTACACCTTC

V: TRBV30
size: -
D: TRBD1
J: TRBJ1-2
CDR3: CAWDLLTGGEGYTF
DNA: TGTGCCTGGGACCTTCTGACAGGGGGGGAAGGCTACACCTTC

V: TRBV4-1
size: -
D: -
J: TRBJ1-4
CDR3: CASSQVATNEKLFF
DNA: TGCGCCAGCAGCCAAGTCGCAACTAATGAAAAACTGTTTTTT

V: TRBV30
size: -
D: -
J: TRBJ1-1
CDR3: CAGSENGEAFF
DNA: TGTGCCGGAAGTGAGAATGGTGAAGCTTTCTTT

V: TRBV27
size: few
D: TRBD2
J: TRBJ2-5
CDR3: CASSLLAGRLEETQYF
DNA: TGTGCCAGCTCCCTATTAGCGGGGCGATTAGAAGAGACCCAGTACTTC

V: TRBV7-8
size: -
D: -
J: TRBJ2-4
CDR3: CASSLPTIGQAKNIQYF
DNA: TGTGCCAGCAGCTTGCCCACTATCGGACAAGCCAAAAACATTCAGTACTTC

V: TRBV29-1
size: -
D: -
J: TRBJ2-1
CDR3: CSVEESGDEQFF
DNA: TGCAGCGTTGAAGAAAGCGGAGATGAGCAGTTCTTC

V: TRBV15
size: -
D: TRBD2
J: TRBJ2-3
CDR3: CATSRDSGPSGGRTDTQYF
DNA: TGTGCCACCAGCAGAGATTCCGGCCCGAGCGGGGGACGCACAGATACGCAGTATTTT

V: TRBV6-1
size: few
D: -
J: TRBJ2-6
CDR3: CASSEEGPTFSGANVLTF
DNA: TGTGCCAGCAGTGAAGAGGGACCGACGTTCTCTGGGGCCAACGTCCTGACTTTC

V: TRBV4-1
size: -
D: TRBD1
J: TRBJ2-3
CDR3: CASSHLTGPDTDTQYF
DNA: TGCGCCAGCAGCCACCTGACAGGGCCAGACACAGATACGCAGTATTTT

V: TRBV30
size: -
D: -
J: TRBJ2-7
CDR3: CAWSVLQGLEDEQYF
DNA: TGTGCCTGGAGTGTGTTGCAGGGGTTGGAGGACGAGCAGTACTTC

V: TRBV30
size: few
D: -
J: TRBJ1-5
CDR3: CAWSVAGAVGSNQPQHF
DNA: TGTGCCTGGAGTGTAGCAGGGGCAGTGGGGAGCAATCAGCCCCAGCATTTT

V: TRBV27
size: -
D: TRBD2
J: TRBJ2-1
CDR3: CASSLGWGLAGVQHGEQFF
DNA: TGTGCCAGCAGTTTAGGGTGGGGACTAGCGGGGGTCCAGCATGGTGAGCAGTTCTTC

V: TRBV19
size: -
D: -
J: TRBJ1-5
CDR3: CAIGETPYSNQPQHF
DNA: TGTGCCATAGGGGAAACACCTTATAGCAATCAGCCCCAGCATTTT

V: TRBV4-1
size: -
D: TRBD2
J: TRBJ2-7
CDR3: CASSQKTSGAYEQYF
DNA: TGCGCCAGCAGCCAAAAAACTAGCGGAGCCTACGAGCAGTACTTC

V: TRBV7-9
size: -
D: TRBD1
J: TRBJ2-2
CDR3: CASSFPRQGSNTGELFF
DNA: TGTGCCAGCAGCTTCCCTCGACAGGGTTCGAACACCGGGGAGCTGTTTTTT

V: TRBV4-1
size: -
D: -
J: TRBJ2-2
CDR3: CASSQVLRGQGTGELFF
DNA: TGCGCCAGCAGCCAAGTTCTCCGCGGCCAGGGCACCGGGGAGCTGTTTTTT

V: TRBV30
size: few
D: TRBD1
J: TRBJ1-2
CDR3: CAWIQGARGYTF
DNA: TGTGCCTGGATACAGGGGGCGCGTGGCTACACCTTC